A selection of T cell receptor beta chains follows, all from one sample in a study of identical twins. MiXCR, applied by TCRdb to the 5' RACE reads, yields one record per CDR3 protein. The table has a few hundred thousand distinct CDR3 sequences, roughly a quarter seen once. Separately, the same data were catalogued under a study of T cells expressing NK-cell markers.

The sample comprised CD4+ T cells sorted from blood. The receptors were sampled from a woman aged 18 to 35 in good health. CDR3s leave out the opening cysteine and the closing phenylalanine or tryptophan. D genes are given only for firm matches. The size field is filled for only some rows; it gives once, few, many or a size class.

>TRBV7-3|NA|11|NA
ASGPLGANVLT
>TRBV6-2/TRBV6-3|few|12|NA
ASSYSSSEKTQY
>TRBV2|NA|14|NA
ASSDASRRAKNIQY
>TRBV5-5|NA|13|TRBD1
ASSTGQGIVNEQF
>TRBV20-1|NA|9|NA
SARGLATQY
>TRBV2|many|11|TRBD1
ASTRGQIYGYT
>TRBV5-1|NA|12|NA
ASSLNTVYNEQF
>TRBV10-3|NA|16|NA
AISDPNAPGSNSDTQY
>TRBV5-4|NA|13|NA
ASSSPTRSTDTQY
>TRBV20-1|few|16|TRBD2
SAPQTSGRAQAKNIQY
>TRBV4-3|NA|13|NA
ASSPQGGNTGELF
>TRBV6-6|NA|11|TRBD2
ATLERGMETQY
>TRBV7-8|NA|13|TRBD2
ASSFGTGGTNEQF
>TRBV12-3/TRBV12-4|many|12|TRBD2
ARRAREGRNEQF
>TRBV12-3/TRBV12-4|NA|13|TRBD1
ASSVGQSLNEKLF
>TRBV6-5|once|15|TRBD1
ASSYSARGMGTGELF
>TRBV12-3/TRBV12-4|few|14|TRBD2
ASSKSSGGFYNEQF
>TRBV11-1|few|11|TRBD1
ASSSVYRGELF
>TRBV18|few|11|TRBD1
ASSPQGASPLH
>TRBV20-1|few|12|NA
SATRALAKNIQY
>TRBV7-3|NA|14|TRBD1
ASSPTQGAGDNEQF
>TRBV12-3/TRBV12-4|NA|13|TRBD1
ASSQTGGITGELF
>TRBV7-2|few|13|TRBD2
ASSSGLAGVGTQY
>TRBV7-9|NA|11|NA
ALGGRRDTEAF
>TRBV20-1|few|10|NA
SASSGPDTQY
>TRBV24-1|NA|10|NA
ATSDFGPEQF
>TRBV10-3|once|12|TRBD1
ASAGDRASGEQY
>TRBV14|NA|14|TRBD1
ASSRTRDRVSDIQY
>TRBV14|NA|12|TRBD2
ASREGPNLGTQY
>TRBV6-1|few|13|TRBD1
ASRSQGAGFNEQF
>TRBV12-3/TRBV12-4|many|10|TRBD2
ASSGGGETQY
>TRBV5-1|NA|15|NA
ASSLLPTPTEADTQY
>TRBV4-2|NA|14|NA
ASSQEAGRRANVLT
>TRBV6-1|NA|13|TRBD1
ASRPPGTVGIGQY
>TRBV10-3|NA|12|TRBD2
ATLSGSSTDTQY
>TRBV12-3/TRBV12-4|NA|12|NA
ASRKTSAKNIQY
>TRBV11-2|NA|15|TRBD2
ASSRWTSGEPYNEQF
>TRBV12-3/TRBV12-4|NA|15|TRBD1
ASSSLGAGGINTEAF
>TRBV4-2|NA|15|TRBD1
ASSRAAGQGGTDTQY
>TRBV15|NA|13|NA
ATSRGQGGMETQY
>TRBV4-3|NA|11|NA
ASSQGAVGPQH
>TRBV12-3/TRBV12-4|NA|15|NA
ASSFGESTGRWETQY
>TRBV20-1|few|11|TRBD2
SFVAGGYNEQF
>TRBV9|NA|11|NA
ASSVRMRDTQY
>TRBV7-9|few|11|NA
ASSLWQGGEQY
>TRBV12-3/TRBV12-4|few|11|TRBD2
ASSGGARETQY
>TRBV6-5|NA|12|NA
ASSYSNLVTEAF
>TRBV9|NA|14|NA
ASSVQGGGITGELF